This TCR beta chain was found in a study of blood T cell repertoires in COVID-19. In the study overall: Acute and convalescent COVID-19 samples came from the United States, Italy and Spain. The cDNA or gDNA used as material had been derived from T cells, B-cell-depleted T cells, or PBMCs.

In the original processing: Nucleated cell counts were estimated from reference gene primer amplification. The repertoire was sequenced with immunoSEQ multiplex PCR; TCRdb's copy has only in-frame clones and lacks some. That table gives V, J and clone size, and the DNA gave D and trimming. The sample holds approximately 71,000 clones; around 80% are singletons and the top ten take roughly a quarter. Trimming took off 5 bases at V and 11 bases at J, with 25 bases between the two ends. CDR1 MNHEY and CDR2 SVGEGT come from the germline V gene. The CDR3 covers 16 residues. This chain links TRBV6-2 or TRBV6-3 with TRBJ2-1, with D possibly TRBD2 on 6 matching bases. The clonotype comes from a human donor in a cohort sampled during active COVID-19. Sequenced input: peripheral blood. CDR3 residues: CASSNGGPFGRGKQFF. CDR3 nucleotides: TGTGCCAGCAGTAATGGAGGGCCCTTTGGACGGGGAAAGCAGTTCTTC.